A selection of T cell receptor beta chains follows, all from one sample in a study of blood T cell repertoires in COVID-19. TCRdb keeps only in-frame clones here, not all; method: immunoSEQ multiplex PCR. The sample gives 110,000 to 150,000 clones, roughly 83% of which show up once; roughly 5.1% is in the top ten. Source material: peripheral blood. Receptor source: a woman aged 70-85 years with COVID-19, enrolled during active disease. Both conserved end residues are part of each CDR3. Each record gives: V gene, D gene, clone size, J gene, CDR3 DNA, CDR3 protein. The D gene is left open where the match is weak. Clone size is stated in some rows and not others, as once, few, many or a class when expanded.

v_gene: TRBV18; d_gene: TRBD1; abundance: NA; j_gene: TRBJ1-2; CDR3nt: TGTGCCAGCTCACCTACGACGGACAGGGGTGGCTACACCTTC; CDR3aa: CASSPTTDRGGYTF
v_gene: TRBV7-2; d_gene: NA; abundance: NA; j_gene: TRBJ2-3; CDR3nt: TGTGCCAGCAGCCCAGACTCCCACACAGATACGCAGTATTTT; CDR3aa: CASSPDSHTDTQYF
v_gene: TRBV19; d_gene: NA; abundance: few; j_gene: TRBJ1-2; CDR3nt: TGTGCCAGTAGTGAGCAACCTTGGTCGGGCTACACCTTC; CDR3aa: CASSEQPWSGYTF
v_gene: TRBV5-1; d_gene: NA; abundance: NA; j_gene: TRBJ1-1; CDR3nt: TGCGCCAGCAGCTTGGCGGGAGGGTTGAACACTGAAGCTTTCTTT; CDR3aa: CASSLAGGLNTEAFF
v_gene: TRBV28; d_gene: TRBD1; abundance: NA; j_gene: TRBJ1-5; CDR3nt: TGTGCCAGCAGTTTGAGGGACAGGGGGAATCAGCCCCAGCATTTT; CDR3aa: CASSLRDRGNQPQHF
v_gene: TRBV6-5; d_gene: TRBD1; abundance: NA; j_gene: TRBJ2-3; CDR3nt: TGTGCCAGCAGAGGCGGACAGGGGGCGCGGAACACATTT; CDR3aa: CASRGGQGARNTF
v_gene: TRBV7-8; d_gene: TRBD2; abundance: NA; j_gene: TRBJ2-5; CDR3nt: TGTGCCAGCAGCTTAGAGGGGACTACCAAAGAGACCCAGTACTTC; CDR3aa: CASSLEGTTKETQYF
v_gene: TRBV7-9; d_gene: NA; abundance: NA; j_gene: TRBJ1-1; CDR3nt: TGTGCCAGCAGCCCCCCCAGCAGGGAAGTCACTGAAGCTTTCTTT; CDR3aa: CASSPPSREVTEAFF
v_gene: TRBV2; d_gene: NA; abundance: NA; j_gene: TRBJ1-4; CDR3nt: TGTGCCAGCAGTTACAGCGGGGGTAATGAAAAACTGTTTTTT; CDR3aa: CASSYSGGNEKLFF
v_gene: TRBV4-2; d_gene: TRBD1; abundance: NA; j_gene: TRBJ2-1; CDR3nt: TGTGCCAGCAGCCAACCTCTGGACAGGGAGAACTACAATGAGCAGTTCTTC; CDR3aa: CASSQPLDRENYNEQFF
v_gene: TRBV2; d_gene: NA; abundance: NA; j_gene: TRBJ1-5; CDR3nt: TGTGCCAGCAGTGAAGGGGCAGGGTTTCAGCCCCAGCATTTT; CDR3aa: CASSEGAGFQPQHF
v_gene: TRBV5-5; d_gene: NA; abundance: NA; j_gene: TRBJ2-7; CDR3nt: TGTGCCAGCACCCGGACGGGAAGCTACGAGCAGTACTTC; CDR3aa: CASTRTGSYEQYF
v_gene: TRBV19; d_gene: NA; abundance: NA; j_gene: TRBJ1-1; CDR3nt: TGTGCCAGTAGTACTCCTCGCGGGAGGAACACTGAAGCTTTCTTT; CDR3aa: CASSTPRGRNTEAFF
v_gene: TRBV4-1; d_gene: NA; abundance: NA; j_gene: TRBJ1-1; CDR3nt: TGCGCCAGCAGCCAAGTAAAAGCTGACACTGAAGCTTTCTTT; CDR3aa: CASSQVKADTEAFF
v_gene: TRBV12-3/TRBV12-4; d_gene: NA; abundance: few; j_gene: TRBJ1-5; CDR3nt: TGTGCCAGCAGCCCCTATAGCAATCAGCCCCAGCATTTT; CDR3aa: CASSPYSNQPQHF
v_gene: TRBV11-3; d_gene: NA; abundance: NA; j_gene: TRBJ2-1; CDR3nt: TGTGCCAGCAGCTTATTTGGCGGGGGCTTCAGCTCCTACAATGAGCAGTTCTTC; CDR3aa: CASSLFGGGFSSYNEQFF
v_gene: TRBV7-8; d_gene: NA; abundance: NA; j_gene: TRBJ2-7; CDR3nt: TGTGCCAGCAGCTCCCTCCGGGGGTCTACGTACGAGCAGTACTTC; CDR3aa: CASSSLRGSTYEQYF
v_gene: TRBV19; d_gene: TRBD1; abundance: NA; j_gene: TRBJ1-2; CDR3nt: TGTGCCAGTACCCCGAGGGACAGGGGGCTTCATGGCTACACCTTC; CDR3aa: CASTPRDRGLHGYTF
v_gene: TRBV18; d_gene: NA; abundance: NA; j_gene: TRBJ1-5; CDR3nt: TGTGCCAGCTCATCTCTGGCTGTTCAGCCCCAGCATTTT; CDR3aa: CASSSLAVQPQHF
v_gene: TRBV20-1; d_gene: NA; abundance: once; j_gene: TRBJ2-7; CDR3nt: TGCAGTGTAACGAGGGAGCTCGAGCAGTACTTC; CDR3aa: CSVTRELEQYF
v_gene: TRBV18; d_gene: TRBD1; abundance: NA; j_gene: TRBJ2-7; CDR3nt: TGTGCCAGCTCACCACGAATTAAAATGAGGGACAGGGCCTACGAGCAGTACTTC; CDR3aa: CASSPRIKMRDRAYEQYF
v_gene: TRBV7-9; d_gene: NA; abundance: NA; j_gene: TRBJ2-7; CDR3nt: TGTGCCAGCAGCTATCCCCCTCGACAGTCACCGCAGTACTTC; CDR3aa: CASSYPPRQSPQYF
v_gene: TRBV4-1; d_gene: TRBD1; abundance: NA; j_gene: TRBJ1-2; CDR3nt: TGCGCCAGCAGCCAAGGAGCAACACAGGGGGCGGGTGGCTACACCTTC; CDR3aa: CASSQGATQGAGGYTF
v_gene: TRBV5-6; d_gene: NA; abundance: NA; j_gene: TRBJ2-3; CDR3nt: TGTGCCAGCACCCGCGGGGGCACCACAGATACGCAGTATTTT; CDR3aa: CASTRGGTTDTQYF
v_gene: TRBV6-1; d_gene: NA; abundance: NA; j_gene: TRBJ1-6; CDR3nt: TGTGCCAGCAGTGAATCGAGGGCATCCACCCTCCACTTT; CDR3aa: CASSESRASTLHF